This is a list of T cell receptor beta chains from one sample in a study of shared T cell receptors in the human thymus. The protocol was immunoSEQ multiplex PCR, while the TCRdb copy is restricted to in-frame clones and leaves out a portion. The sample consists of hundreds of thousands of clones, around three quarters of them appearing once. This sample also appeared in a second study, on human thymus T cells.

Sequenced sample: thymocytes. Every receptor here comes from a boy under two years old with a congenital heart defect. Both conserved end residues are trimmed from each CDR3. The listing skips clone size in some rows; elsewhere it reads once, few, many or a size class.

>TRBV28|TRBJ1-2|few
ASSLRGNYGYT
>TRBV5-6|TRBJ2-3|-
ASSLRFPSDTQY
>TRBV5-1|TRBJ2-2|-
ASSLDLPSGRDGFHTGELF
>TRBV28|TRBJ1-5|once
ASIKAYNQPQH
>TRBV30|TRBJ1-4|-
AWSVQGNEKLF
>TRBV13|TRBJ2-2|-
ASSLVVGTGARNNTGELF
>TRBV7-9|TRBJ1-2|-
ASSTGQDSYGYT
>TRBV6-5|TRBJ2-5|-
ASSDSGEGRTQY
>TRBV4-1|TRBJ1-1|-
ASSQADSGNTEAF
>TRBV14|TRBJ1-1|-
ASSPTGGCTEAF
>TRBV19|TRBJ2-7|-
ASSIVVTSGKRFWSYEQY
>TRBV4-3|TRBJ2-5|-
ASSQEASGLLSETQY
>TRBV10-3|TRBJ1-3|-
AISESRWGRRSYGNTIY
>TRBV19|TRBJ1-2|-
ASSMAPRDRGHYGYT
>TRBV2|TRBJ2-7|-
ASLRDKSYEQY
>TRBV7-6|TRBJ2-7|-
ASSLGFRGEQY
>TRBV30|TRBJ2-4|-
AWSVGLAGGLAKNIQY
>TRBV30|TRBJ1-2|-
AWDREHGYT
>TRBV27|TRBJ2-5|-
ASSSLRGTQY
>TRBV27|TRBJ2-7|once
ASSAGGYEQY
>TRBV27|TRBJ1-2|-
ASSFGGSYYGYT
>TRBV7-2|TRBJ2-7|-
ASSCGTSVSYEQY
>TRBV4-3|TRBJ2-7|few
ASSQLTGITYEQY
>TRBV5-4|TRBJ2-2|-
ASSSTGGGTGELF
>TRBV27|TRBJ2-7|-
ASSLSGGWSSYEQY
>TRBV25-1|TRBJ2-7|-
ASSDGFDRAYEQY
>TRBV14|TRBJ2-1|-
ASSQERPRGNEQF
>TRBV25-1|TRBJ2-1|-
ASSEAGDSYNEQF
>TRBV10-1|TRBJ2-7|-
ANSDRDRYEQY